One T cell receptor (beta chain) is described in this entry. As yet, its antigen is unknown. V lost 5 bases and J lost 3; bases outside the gene matches: 6. The germline gives CDR1 SQVTM, CDR2 ANQGSEA. The CDR3 is 14 amino acids. The data were taken from a study of cytomegalovirus exposure and HLA in healthy donors. Points from the study as a whole: About 87% or about 30% of the time was how often most TCR beta V segments were productive, according to an earlier analysis. Analysis was carried out at a later point, and it linked a missense DCLRE1C variant to TCR beta V- and J-gene trimming. It was reported that the classifier diagnosed cytomegalovirus status with high specificity and sensitivity in both the original and validation cohorts.

A multiplex PCR was run with 60 Vbeta primers and 13 Jbeta primers. In the original processing: The count from a later analysis was 70 million to 85 million unique TCR beta chains, around 11 million of them shared. Repertoires were generated with immunoSEQ multiplex PCR, while TCRdb's copy carries only in-frame clones and drops some. V, J and clone size reflect that table, while D and trimming were determined from the DNA. Here the sample spans roughly 140,000 clones, over 75% being singletons. The genes are TRBV29-1 and TRBJ1-2; 10 bases agree with TRBD1. The sample was PBMCs. The TCR originated in a man aged 25-45 years in good health and CMV-seropositive. DNA of the CDR3: TGCAGCGTTAACCGACAGGGGGCAGACTATGGCTACACCTTC. This sequence encodes CSVNRQGADYGYTF.